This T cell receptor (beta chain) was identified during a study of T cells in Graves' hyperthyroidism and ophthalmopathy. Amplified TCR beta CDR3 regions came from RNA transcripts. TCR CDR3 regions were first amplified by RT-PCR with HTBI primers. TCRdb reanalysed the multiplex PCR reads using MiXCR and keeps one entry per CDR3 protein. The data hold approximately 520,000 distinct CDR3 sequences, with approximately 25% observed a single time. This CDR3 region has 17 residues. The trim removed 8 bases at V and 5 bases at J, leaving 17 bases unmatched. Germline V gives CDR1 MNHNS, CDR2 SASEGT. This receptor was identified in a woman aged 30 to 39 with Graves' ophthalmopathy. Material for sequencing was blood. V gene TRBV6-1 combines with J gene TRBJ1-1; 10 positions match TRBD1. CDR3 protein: CASRYPGQGPRRTEAFF. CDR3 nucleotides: TGTGCCAGCCGCTATCCGGGACAGGGGCCCCGTAGGACTGAAGCTTTCTTT.